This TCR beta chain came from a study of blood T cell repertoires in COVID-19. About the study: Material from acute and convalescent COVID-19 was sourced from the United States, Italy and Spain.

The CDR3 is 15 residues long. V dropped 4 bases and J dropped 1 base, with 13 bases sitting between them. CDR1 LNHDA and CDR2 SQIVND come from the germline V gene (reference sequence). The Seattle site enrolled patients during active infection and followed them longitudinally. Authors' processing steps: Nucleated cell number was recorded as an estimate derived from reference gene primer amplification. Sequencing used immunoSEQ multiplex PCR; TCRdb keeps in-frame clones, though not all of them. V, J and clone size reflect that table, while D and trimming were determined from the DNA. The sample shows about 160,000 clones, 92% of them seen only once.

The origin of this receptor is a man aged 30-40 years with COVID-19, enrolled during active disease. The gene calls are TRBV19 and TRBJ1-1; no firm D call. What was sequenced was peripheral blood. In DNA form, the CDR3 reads TGTGCCAGTAGTACCATTGAGGCTGGGAACACTGAAGCTTTCTTT. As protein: CASSTIEAGNTEAFF.